This T cell receptor beta chain was obtained from a study of long-term antiretroviral therapy in people with HIV. CDR3 length equals 13 residues. The V and J ends lost 7 bases and 3 bases respectively, with 13 bases between them. Looked up from germline, CDR1 is MDHEN and CDR2 is SYDVKM. Assay version v3.0 of immunoSEQ was used, and it was run at survey level. Assay used: immunoSEQ multiplex PCR; TCRdb lists only in-frame clones, some missing. Of 15,000 to 20,000 clones listed, 70% to 90% are singletons. This specimen consisted of unsorted PBMCs, obtained 0.3 years before starting antiretroviral therapy. V is TRBV28 and J is TRBJ2-7, with D perhaps matching TRBD1 (5 bases). The clonotype was recovered from a man aged 50-60 years with HIV. The CDR3 DNA is TGTGCCAGCACCCAGGGAATGGGCTACGAGCAGTACTTC. Protein product: CASTQGMGYEQYF. Variable domain in full (rest from reference TRBV28 and TRBJ2-7): DVKVTQSSRYLVKRTGEKVFLECVQDMDHENMFWYRQDPGLGLRLIYFSYDVKMKEKGDIPEGYSVSREKKERFSLILESASTNQTSMYLCASTQGMGYEQYFGPGTRLTVT.